The present TCR beta chain was sequenced within a study of shared clonotypes between healthy human individuals. Donors were healthy HIV-negative adults without recent acute infections or vaccinations. Subsets obtained from CD4+ cells comprised CD45RA+ naive and CD45RA-negative memory cells. Germline lookup yields CDR1 KGHSY and CDR2 FQNENV. This CDR3 comprises 15 residues. Trimming cost V 1 base and J 8 bases, with 17 bases left between them. Assay used: immunoSEQ multiplex PCR; TCRdb lists only in-frame clones, some missing. The table has over 2 million clones, roughly 90% seen once. The rearrangement uses TRBV16 and TRBJ1-2; the D is unclear. This sequence originates from a man younger than 30 in good health. Some clones in this sample may be carry-over from other donors' samples. Sequenced: naive CD4+ T cells from PBMCs. Subset here: CD45RA+ positively selected. The chain's CDR3 is CASSQFLTSSIGYTF. In DNA form, the CDR3 reads TGTGCCAGCAGCCAATTTTTGACGTCGTCGATCGGCTACACCTTC. Full variable domain (missing parts from reference TRBV16 and TRBJ1-2): GEEVAQTPKHLVRGEGQKAKLYCAPIKGHSYVFWYQQVLKNEFKFLISFQNENVFDETGMPKERFSAKCLPNSPCSLEIQATKLEDSAVYFCASSQFLTSSIGYTFGSGTRLTVV.